Presented here are 6 T cell receptor beta chains from one specimen sequenced in a study of early T cells in non-severe SARS-CoV-2 infection. TCRdb called the 5' RACE reads again in MiXCR, with one record for every CDR3 protein. This table holds tens of thousands of distinct CDR3 sequences, about 9.3% found once. The sequenced sample was whole blood. The receptors originated from an adult who was a healthcare worker with PCR-confirmed SARS-CoV-2 infection or an uninfected control (not recorded which).

This clonotype was recorded many times. V gene TRBV11-2 combines with J gene TRBJ2-1; 11 nucleotides match TRBD2. Unmatched junction bases numbered 10, after V lost 5 bases and J lost 10 bases. The CDR3 length is 15 residues. Germline CDR1 reads SGHAT; CDR2 reads FQNNGV. CDR3 loop: CASSPTSGSAPEQFF. As DNA, the CDR3 is TGTGCCAGCAGCCCTACTAGCGGGAGTGCTCCCGAGCAGTTCTTC.

This clonotype was observed at least ten times. The chain couples TRBV6-2 or TRBV6-3 to TRBJ2-7; 9 nucleotides line up with TRBD2. Per the germline V gene, CDR1 is MNHEY and CDR2 is SVGEGT. V shed 6 bases, J shed 1 base, and the junction held 7 bases outside the gene matches. This CDR3 is 15 amino acids long. CDR3 in DNA: TGTGCCAGCAGCCGCAGACTAGCGGATTCCTACGAGCAGTACTTC. Amino acids: CASSRRLADSYEQYF.

This clonotype came up many times. This rearrangement joins TRBV7-8 to TRBJ2-3; 7 positions agree with TRBD1. The length of the CDR3 is 16 residues. CDR1 is SGHVS and CDR2 is FQNEAQ in the germline V gene. Unmatched junction bases numbered 10, after V lost 5 bases and J lost 2 bases. CDR3 in DNA: TGTGCCAGCAGCAGAGTGGGACAGAAAATCACAGATACGCAGTATTTT. It codes for CASSRVGQKITDTQYF.

This clonotype was seen a handful of times. The chain joins TRBV7-2 to TRBJ1-3; D uncertain. Per germline, CDR1 SGHTA and CDR2 FQGNSA. The germline V and J ends were trimmed by 4 bases and 3 bases, with 13 bases remaining between them. This CDR3 contains 15 residues. The CDR3 region is CASSSRPVSGNTIYF. The CDR3 DNA follows: TGTGCCAGCAGCTCAAGGCCAGTGAGTGGAAACACCATATATTTT.

A few counts support this clonotype. The chain employs TRBV9 and TRBJ2-7; D call uncertain. Trimming removed 3 bases from V and 0 bases from J, with 10 bases in between. CDR1 and CDR2 from the germline V gene are SGDLS and YYNGEE. The CDR3 sequence is 14 residues long. As DNA, the CDR3 is TGTGCCAGCAGCGCCGGAAGTAGCTCCTACGAGCAGTACTTC. Its protein product is CASSAGSSSYEQYF.

This clonotype was seen at least ten times. The chain uses TRBV29-1 and TRBJ2-5, with D unclear. V was shortened by 0 bases and J by 2 bases, with 10 bases between the two germline ends. Germline values: CDR1 SQVTM, CDR2 ANQGSEA. The CDR3 totals 14 residues. The CDR3 DNA reads as TGCAGCGTTGAAGATAGTACTACTCAAGAGACCCAGTACTTC. Translating it yields CSVEDSTTQETQYF.